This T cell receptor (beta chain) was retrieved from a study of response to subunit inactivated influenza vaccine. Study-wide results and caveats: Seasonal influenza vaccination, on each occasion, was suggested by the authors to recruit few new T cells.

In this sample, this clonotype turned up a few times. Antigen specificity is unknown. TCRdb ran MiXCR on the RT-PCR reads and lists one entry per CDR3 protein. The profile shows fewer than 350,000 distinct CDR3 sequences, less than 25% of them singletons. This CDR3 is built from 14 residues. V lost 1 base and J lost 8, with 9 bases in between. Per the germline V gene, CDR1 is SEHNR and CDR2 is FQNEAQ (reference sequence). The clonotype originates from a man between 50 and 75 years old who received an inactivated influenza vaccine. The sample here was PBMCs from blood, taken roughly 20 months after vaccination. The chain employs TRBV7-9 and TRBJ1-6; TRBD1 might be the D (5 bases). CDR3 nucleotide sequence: TGTGCCAGCAGCTTAGTGTCAGGGTATTCACCCCTCCACTTT. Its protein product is CASSLVSGYSPLHF.